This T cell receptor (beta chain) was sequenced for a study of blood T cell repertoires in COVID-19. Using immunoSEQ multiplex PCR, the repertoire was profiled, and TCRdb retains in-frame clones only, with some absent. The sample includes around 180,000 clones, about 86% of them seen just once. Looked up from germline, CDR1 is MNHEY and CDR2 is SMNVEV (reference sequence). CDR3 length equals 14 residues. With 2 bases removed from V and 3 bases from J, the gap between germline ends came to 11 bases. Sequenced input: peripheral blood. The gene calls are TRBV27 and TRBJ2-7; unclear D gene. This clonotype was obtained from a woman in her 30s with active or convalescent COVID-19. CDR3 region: CASSLNSFFYEQYF. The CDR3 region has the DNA TGTGCCAGCAGTTTAAACAGTTTCTTCTACGAGCAGTACTTC.